These T cell receptor beta chains were read from a single sample in a study. TCRdb independently ran MiXCR on the 5' RACE reads; one entry per CDR3 protein. The sample contains under 65,000 distinct CDR3 sequences, 28% of which appear only once. Sequenced input: tumor-infiltrating memory CD4+ T cells sorted from the breast tumor. The receptors come from a female donor with breast cancer. Each CDR3 is given with its conserved first and last residue. Fields, in order: D gene, clone size, V gene, J gene, CDR3 protein, CDR3 DNA. A D gene is named only where the DNA matches it firmly. Expanded clones get a size class; other rows say once, few or many, or leave the size out.

TRBD2	many	TRBV29-1	TRBJ2-1	CSVQRASGSVNEQFF	TGCAGCGTTCAAAGGGCTAGCGGGAGTGTCAACGAGCAGTTCTTC
.	.	TRBV20-1	TRBJ2-1	CSARAGGDYNEQFF	TGCAGTGCTAGAGCGGGCGGAGACTACAATGAGCAGTTCTTC
.	many	TRBV6-1	TRBJ2-6	CASRTGYSSGANVLTF	TGTGCCAGCAGGACGGGCTACAGCTCTGGGGCCAACGTCCTGACTTTC
.	.	TRBV20-1	TRBJ1-4	CSARDRHRTLNEKLFF	TGCAGTGCTAGAGATCGTCATAGGACCCTAAATGAAAAACTGTTTTTT
.	few	TRBV5-6	TRBJ1-2	CASSFRQIGYTF	TGTGCCAGCAGCTTTCGACAGATAGGCTACACCTTC
.	many	TRBV6-2/TRBV6-3	TRBJ2-3	CASSRGEGTDTQYF	TGTGCCAGCAGTAGGGGCGAGGGCACAGATACGCAGTATTTT
.	few	TRBV5-5	TRBJ1-2	CASSLYGDGYTF	TGTGCCAGCAGCTTGTACGGTGATGGCTACACCTTC
.	many	TRBV29-1	TRBJ2-1	CSVGRQNNEQFF	TGCAGCGTTGGACGGCAGAACAATGAGCAGTTCTTC
TRBD1	.	TRBV6-5	TRBJ2-2	CASRRTGNTGELFF	TGTGCCAGCAGAAGGACAGGGAACACCGGGGAGCTGTTTTTT
TRBD1	.	TRBV28	TRBJ1-5	CASSPNGQGDQPQHF	TGTGCCAGCAGCCCCAACGGACAGGGGGATCAGCCCCAGCATTTT
.	.	TRBV6-5	TRBJ2-5	CASSMTVQETQYF	TGTGCCAGCAGCATGACAGTCCAAGAGACCCAGTACTTC
.	few	TRBV7-2	TRBJ1-1	CASSSYDRNTEAFF	TGTGCCAGCAGCTCCTATGACCGGAACACTGAAGCTTTCTTT
.	.	TRBV14	TRBJ1-1	CASSQDATIGSAFF	TGTGCCAGCAGCCAAGACGCGACGATCGGGAGTGCTTTCTTT
TRBD2	.	TRBV5-1	TRBJ2-7	CAGSSTSGSSYEQYF	TGCGCCGGCAGCTCGACTAGCGGTTCTTCCTATGAGCAGTACTTC
.	.	TRBV27	TRBJ2-7	CASRIGQSGSYEQYF	TGTGCCAGCAGGATCGGACAGTCGGGCTCCTACGAGCAGTACTTC
.	.	TRBV7-8	TRBJ2-2	CASRLSGADTGELFF	TGTGCCAGCAGGTTATCTGGGGCGGACACCGGGGAGCTGTTTTTT
.	.	TRBV28	TRBJ2-1	CASSLGGASVFF	TGTGCCAGCAGTTTGGGGGGGGCTAGCGTGTTCTTC
TRBD2	few	TRBV5-6	TRBJ2-1	CASSGTSAYNEQFF	TGTGCCAGCAGCGGGACTAGCGCTTACAATGAGCAGTTCTTC
.	.	TRBV7-2	TRBJ2-7	CASSSSFGSGSSYEQYF	TGTGCCAGCAGCAGTAGCTTCGGTAGCGGAAGCTCCTACGAGCAGTACTTC
.	.	TRBV7-9	TRBJ2-2	CASGSGLRGTGELFF	TGTGCCAGCGGCTCGGGACTGAGGGGCACCGGGGAGCTGTTTTTT
TRBD1	few	TRBV6-2/TRBV6-3	TRBJ1-1	CASSPFTGVTEAFF	TGTGCCAGCAGCCCATTTACAGGGGTCACTGAAGCTTTCTTT
TRBD2	few	TRBV4-1	TRBJ2-1	CASSRAGTSGSSYNEQFF	TGCGCCAGCAGCCGAGCCGGGACTAGCGGGAGCTCCTACAATGAGCAGTTCTTC
.	.	TRBV9	TRBJ1-1	CASSVAAENTEAFF	TGTGCCAGCAGCGTAGCCGCGGAGAACACTGAAGCTTTCTTT
.	.	TRBV6-6	TRBJ2-2	CASTLDTSRRELFF	TGTGCCAGCACCCTCGACACCTCTCGTCGGGAGCTGTTTTTT
.	.	TRBV28	TRBJ2-3	CASRTRGQDTQYF	TGTGCCAGCAGAACTCGGGGGCAGGATACGCAGTATTTT
.	.	TRBV13	TRBJ2-4	CASSTRRRGDIQYF	TGTGCCAGCAGCACCCGACGGCGAGGGGACATTCAGTACTTC
.	once	TRBV7-2	TRBJ1-2	CAGSPDISYGYTF	TGTGCCGGCAGCCCCGATATCTCATATGGCTACACCTTC
.	.	TRBV11-2	TRBJ2-7	CASSSETGPSYEQYF	TGTGCCAGCAGCTCGGAAACAGGCCCCTCTTACGAGCAGTACTTC
TRBD1	few	TRBV5-1	TRBJ2-7	CASSWGQTYEQYF	TGCGCCAGCAGCTGGGGACAGACCTACGAGCAGTACTTC
.	few	TRBV6-2/TRBV6-3	TRBJ2-7	CASRTGQTYEQYF	TGTGCCAGCAGAACCGGACAGACCTACGAGCAGTACTTC
TRBD1	.	TRBV7-2	TRBJ1-6	CASSFGTEVNSPLHF	TGTGCCAGCAGCTTTGGGACAGAAGTTAATTCACCCCTCCACTTT
TRBD2	few	TRBV28	TRBJ2-2	CASRLAGGELFF	TGTGCCAGCAGACTAGCGGGAGGGGAGCTGTTTTTT
.	few	TRBV5-1	TRBJ2-3	CASSPGPDPDTQYF	TGCGCCAGCAGTCCCGGACCAGACCCAGATACGCAGTATTTT
.	many	TRBV20-1	TRBJ1-2	CSAILRFYGYTF	TGCAGTGCTATTCTAAGGTTCTATGGCTACACCTTC
.	.	TRBV20-1	TRBJ2-3	CSARLEITDTQYF	TGCAGTGCTAGACTGGAGATCACAGATACGCAGTATTTT
.	.	TRBV7-9	TRBJ2-7	CASSIAGPYEQYF	TGTGCCAGCAGTATCGCCGGACCCTACGAGCAGTACTTC
.	.	TRBV4-1	TRBJ1-6	CVSSRDGGNLRNSPLHF	TGCGTCAGCAGCCGAGATGGCGGGAACTTACGAAATTCACCCCTCCACTTT
.	.	TRBV7-2	TRBJ2-3	CASSRPSSTDTQYF	TGTGCCAGCAGCCGACCGAGTAGCACAGATACGCAGTATTTT